The rows below give T cell receptor beta chains drawn from one sample of a study of early T cells in non-severe SARS-CoV-2 infection. MiXCR, run by TCRdb on the 5' RACE reads, gives a single entry per CDR3 protein. The table includes approximately 70,000 distinct CDR3 sequences, 4.6% detected once. Specimen: whole blood, collected at baseline. These receptors originate from an adult who was a healthcare worker with PCR-confirmed SARS-CoV-2 infection or an uninfected control (not recorded which). The donor label of this sample is uncertain. Both conserved end residues are part of each CDR3. A D gene is named only where the DNA matches it firmly. Clone size, where shown, is once, few, many, or a class for clones that have expanded.

abundance: few; j_gene: TRBJ2-7; d_gene: .; v_gene: TRBV19; CDR3aa: CASRGLYEQYF; CDR3nt: TGTGCCAGTAGGGGCCTTTACGAGCAGTACTTC
abundance: many; j_gene: TRBJ1-3; d_gene: .; v_gene: TRBV11-2; CDR3aa: CASSLLRQVSGNTIYF; CDR3nt: TGTGCCAGCAGCCTCCTTAGACAAGTCTCTGGAAACACCATATATTTT
abundance: .; j_gene: TRBJ2-2; d_gene: .; v_gene: TRBV6-2/TRBV6-3; CDR3aa: CASSGKGGGTNTGELFF; CDR3nt: TGTGCCAGCAGTGGAAAGGGTGGCGGGACGAACACCGGGGAGCTGTTTTTT
abundance: .; j_gene: TRBJ1-5; d_gene: .; v_gene: TRBV4-2; CDR3aa: CASSQDPKNQPQHF; CDR3nt: TGTGCCAGCAGCCAAGATCCGAAAAATCAGCCCCAGCATTTT
abundance: few; j_gene: TRBJ2-3; d_gene: TRBD2; v_gene: TRBV7-2; CDR3aa: CASSLKASGGTHLSTDTQYF; CDR3nt: TGTGCCAGCAGCTTAAAGGCTAGCGGGGGGACACACCTTAGCACAGATACGCAGTATTTT
abundance: .; j_gene: TRBJ1-4; d_gene: TRBD1; v_gene: TRBV9; CDR3aa: CASSTRDRGYEKLFF; CDR3nt: TGTGCCAGCAGCACTCGGGACAGGGGGTATGAAAAACTGTTTTTT
abundance: few; j_gene: TRBJ2-7; d_gene: .; v_gene: TRBV6-2/TRBV6-3; CDR3aa: CASTGRNYEQYF; CDR3nt: TGTGCCAGCACCGGACGGAACTACGAGCAGTACTTC
abundance: many; j_gene: TRBJ1-2; d_gene: TRBD1; v_gene: TRBV13; CDR3aa: CASSLGGGGYTF; CDR3nt: TGTGCCAGCAGCTTAGGAGGGGGCGGCTACACCTTC
abundance: many; j_gene: TRBJ2-1; d_gene: .; v_gene: TRBV6-5; CDR3aa: CASRKQRSSYNEQFF; CDR3nt: TGTGCCAGCAGGAAGCAGCGGAGCTCCTACAATGAGCAGTTCTTC
abundance: many; j_gene: TRBJ2-7; d_gene: TRBD1; v_gene: TRBV29-1; CDR3aa: CSGGQGHEQYF; CDR3nt: TGCAGCGGCGGACAGGGCCACGAGCAGTACTTC
abundance: few; j_gene: TRBJ1-1; d_gene: TRBD1; v_gene: TRBV6-2/TRBV6-3; CDR3aa: CASSYSSDRGPFTEAFF; CDR3nt: TGTGCCAGCAGTTACTCCAGTGACAGGGGGCCGTTCACTGAAGCTTTCTTT
abundance: many; j_gene: TRBJ2-2; d_gene: .; v_gene: TRBV20-1; CDR3aa: CSARKGGLTGELFF; CDR3nt: TGCAGTGCTAGGAAGGGGGGCCTCACCGGGGAGCTGTTTTTT
abundance: .; j_gene: TRBJ2-2; d_gene: .; v_gene: TRBV3-1; CDR3aa: CASSHVPGELFF; CDR3nt: TGTGCCAGCAGCCATGTTCCCGGGGAGCTGTTTTTT
abundance: many; j_gene: TRBJ2-4; d_gene: .; v_gene: TRBV7-2; CDR3aa: CASSSSPLAKNIQYF; CDR3nt: TGTGCCAGCAGCAGTAGCCCCTTAGCCAAAAACATTCAGTACTTC
abundance: few; j_gene: TRBJ2-2; d_gene: TRBD1; v_gene: TRBV11-2; CDR3aa: CASSLGGTANTGELFF; CDR3nt: TGTGCCAGCAGCTTAGGGGGGACAGCCAACACCGGGGAGCTGTTTTTT
abundance: .; j_gene: TRBJ2-1; d_gene: .; v_gene: TRBV20-1; CDR3aa: CSARDGSLAHNEQFF; CDR3nt: TGCAGTGCTAGAGATGGCAGTCTGGCCCACAATGAGCAGTTCTTC
abundance: many; j_gene: TRBJ1-1; d_gene: TRBD1; v_gene: TRBV20-1; CDR3aa: CSVKGQSLHSLF; CDR3nt: TGCAGTGTCAAGGGACAGAGCCTCCATTCACTCTTT
abundance: .; j_gene: TRBJ1-5; d_gene: .; v_gene: TRBV7-9; CDR3aa: CASSLRGEQPQHF; CDR3nt: TGTGCCAGCAGCTTAAGGGGGGAACAGCCCCAGCATTTT
abundance: few; j_gene: TRBJ2-5; d_gene: .; v_gene: TRBV7-6; CDR3aa: CASSLIGTKSGTQYF; CDR3nt: TGTGCCAGCAGCTTAATCGGGACGAAGTCTGGGACCCAGTACTTC
abundance: few; j_gene: TRBJ1-2; d_gene: TRBD1; v_gene: TRBV20-1; CDR3aa: CSARVSQLRDRGLGGYTF; CDR3nt: TGCAGTGCTAGAGTAAGCCAACTCCGGGACAGGGGGCTCGGTGGCTACACCTTC
abundance: many; j_gene: TRBJ2-5; d_gene: TRBD2; v_gene: TRBV6-1; CDR3aa: CASSEPITSGGAQETQYF; CDR3nt: TGTGCCAGCAGTGAACCGATTACTAGCGGGGGGGCCCAAGAGACCCAGTACTTC
abundance: .; j_gene: TRBJ2-4; d_gene: TRBD2; v_gene: TRBV4-1; CDR3aa: CASSQDELAGALAKNIQYF; CDR3nt: TGCGCCAGCAGCCAAGACGAACTAGCGGGGGCACTAGCCAAAAACATTCAGTACTTC
abundance: few; j_gene: TRBJ2-7; d_gene: .; v_gene: TRBV10-3; CDR3aa: CAISDSDRPSEQYF; CDR3nt: TGTGCCATCAGTGACTCAGACAGGCCCAGCGAGCAGTACTTC
abundance: .; j_gene: TRBJ1-4; d_gene: .; v_gene: TRBV6-6; CDR3aa: CASSYSREEYAEKLFF; CDR3nt: TGTGCCAGCAGTTACTCGAGGGAAGAGTATGCGGAAAAACTGTTTTTT
abundance: many; j_gene: TRBJ1-4; d_gene: TRBD1; v_gene: TRBV3-1; CDR3aa: CASSREGAGSPETIF; CDR3nt: TGTGCCAGCAGCCGAGAGGGGGCGGGGTCCCCCGAGACGATTTTT
abundance: many; j_gene: TRBJ2-5; d_gene: TRBD2; v_gene: TRBV20-1; CDR3aa: CSASWGLAHQETQYF; CDR3nt: TGCAGTGCTAGCTGGGGACTAGCACATCAAGAGACCCAGTACTTC
abundance: few; j_gene: TRBJ2-1; d_gene: TRBD2; v_gene: TRBV11-3; CDR3aa: CASSESSGGLREQFF; CDR3nt: TGTGCCAGCAGCGAATCTAGCGGGGGTTTGAGAGAGCAGTTCTTC
abundance: many; j_gene: TRBJ1-1; d_gene: .; v_gene: TRBV12-3/TRBV12-4; CDR3aa: CASTLGQFTEAFF; CDR3nt: TGTGCCAGCACCTTGGGGCAGTTCACTGAAGCTTTCTTT
abundance: many; j_gene: TRBJ1-1; d_gene: TRBD1; v_gene: TRBV6-1; CDR3aa: CASTKPGQQVTNTEAFF; CDR3nt: TGTGCCAGCACTAAGCCGGGACAGCAAGTAACAAACACTGAAGCTTTCTTT
abundance: .; j_gene: TRBJ1-1; d_gene: .; v_gene: TRBV11-2; CDR3aa: CASSLLGRSTEAFF; CDR3nt: TGTGCCAGCAGCTTGTTAGGGAGGAGCACTGAAGCTTTCTTT
abundance: many; j_gene: TRBJ2-1; d_gene: .; v_gene: TRBV12-3/TRBV12-4; CDR3aa: CASSSSDEQFF; CDR3nt: TGTGCCAGCAGCTCTAGTGATGAGCAGTTCTTC
abundance: few; j_gene: TRBJ1-6; d_gene: .; v_gene: TRBV7-2; CDR3aa: CASIIRWGDNSPLHF; CDR3nt: TGTGCCAGCATAATCAGGTGGGGGGATAATTCACCCCTCCACTTT
abundance: many; j_gene: TRBJ2-3; d_gene: .; v_gene: TRBV7-6; CDR3aa: CASSLGVTIDTQYF; CDR3nt: TGTGCCAGCAGCCTCGGAGTTACCATCGATACGCAGTATTTT
abundance: many; j_gene: TRBJ1-1; d_gene: .; v_gene: TRBV12-3/TRBV12-4; CDR3aa: CASRKGPEAFF; CDR3nt: TGTGCCAGCAGGAAGGGGCCTGAAGCTTTCTTT
abundance: many; j_gene: TRBJ1-1; d_gene: .; v_gene: TRBV12-3/TRBV12-4; CDR3aa: CASSFRENTEAFF; CDR3nt: TGTGCCAGCAGTTTTAGAGAGAACACTGAAGCTTTCTTT
abundance: .; j_gene: TRBJ2-7; d_gene: TRBD1; v_gene: TRBV29-1; CDR3aa: CSVDRGQGSYEQYF; CDR3nt: TGCAGCGTTGATAGGGGACAGGGGAGTTACGAGCAGTACTTC
abundance: .; j_gene: TRBJ1-6; d_gene: .; v_gene: TRBV12-3/TRBV12-4; CDR3aa: CASSSQGNPNSPLHF; CDR3nt: TGTGCCAGCAGTTCACAGGGAAATCCAAATTCACCCCTCCACTTT
abundance: many; j_gene: TRBJ2-1; d_gene: .; v_gene: TRBV10-2; CDR3aa: CASSESTGIKDEQFF; CDR3nt: TGCGCCAGCAGTGAGTCTACAGGGATCAAGGATGAGCAGTTCTTC
abundance: few; j_gene: TRBJ1-2; d_gene: TRBD1; v_gene: TRBV11-2; CDR3aa: CASSVPGTGGGGYTF; CDR3nt: TGTGCCAGCAGCGTACCCGGGACAGGGGGTGGAGGCTACACCTTC
abundance: few; j_gene: TRBJ2-1; d_gene: .; v_gene: TRBV10-3; CDR3aa: CAISESGGPEQFF; CDR3nt: TGTGCCATCAGTGAGTCGGGGGGGCCTGAGCAGTTCTTC
abundance: .; j_gene: TRBJ2-3; d_gene: .; v_gene: TRBV11-2; CDR3aa: CASSQRLGETDTQYF; CDR3nt: TGTGCCAGCAGCCAACGATTGGGGGAAACAGATACGCAGTATTTT
abundance: .; j_gene: TRBJ2-3; d_gene: .; v_gene: TRBV10-3; CDR3aa: CAMSEGTSTDTQYF; CDR3nt: TGTGCCATGTCCGAGGGGACTAGCACAGATACGCAGTATTTT
abundance: .; j_gene: TRBJ2-2; d_gene: .; v_gene: TRBV11-2; CDR3aa: CASSLDRLLGTGELFF; CDR3nt: TGTGCCAGCAGCTTAGATCGCCTTCTAGGGACCGGGGAGCTGTTTTTT
abundance: few; j_gene: TRBJ2-2; d_gene: .; v_gene: TRBV6-2/TRBV6-3; CDR3aa: CASIQDTNTGELFF; CDR3nt: TGTGCCAGCATCCAGGACACTAACACCGGGGAGCTGTTTTTT
abundance: .; j_gene: TRBJ2-7; d_gene: TRBD1; v_gene: TRBV25-1; CDR3aa: CASRRQGAYEQYF; CDR3nt: TGTGCCAGCAGGAGACAGGGGGCCTACGAGCAGTACTTC
abundance: many; j_gene: TRBJ1-1; d_gene: TRBD1; v_gene: TRBV12-3/TRBV12-4; CDR3aa: CASIRQGMNTEAFF; CDR3nt: TGTGCCAGCATCAGACAGGGTATGAACACTGAAGCTTTCTTT